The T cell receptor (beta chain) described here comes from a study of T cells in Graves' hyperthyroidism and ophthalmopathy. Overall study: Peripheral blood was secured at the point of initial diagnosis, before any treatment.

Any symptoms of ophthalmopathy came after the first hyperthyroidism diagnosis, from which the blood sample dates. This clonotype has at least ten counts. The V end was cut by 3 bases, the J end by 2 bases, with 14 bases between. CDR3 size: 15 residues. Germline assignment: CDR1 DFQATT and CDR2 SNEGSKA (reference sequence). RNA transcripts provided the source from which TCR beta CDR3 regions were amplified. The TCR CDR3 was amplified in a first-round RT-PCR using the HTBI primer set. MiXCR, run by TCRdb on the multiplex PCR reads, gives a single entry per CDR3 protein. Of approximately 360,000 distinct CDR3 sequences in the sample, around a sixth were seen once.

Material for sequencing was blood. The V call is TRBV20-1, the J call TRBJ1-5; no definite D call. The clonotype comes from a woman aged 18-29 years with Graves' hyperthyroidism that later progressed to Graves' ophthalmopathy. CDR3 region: CSARLQLARNQPQHF. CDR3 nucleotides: TGCAGTGCTAGGTTACAGCTAGCCCGCAATCAGCCCCAGCATTTT.